This T cell receptor beta chain was captured by sequencing in a study of blood T cell repertoires in COVID-19. Across the study: From T cells, B-cell-depleted T cells, or PBMCs came the material, which was cDNA or gDNA.

Assay: immunoSEQ multiplex PCR; the TCRdb copy retains only in-frame clones and omits some. The profile shows 150,000 to 200,000 clones, roughly four fifths of them singletons. Sequencing input: peripheral blood. The clonotype originates from a woman older than 75 with acute or convalescent COVID-19.

DNA for the CDR3: TGTGCCAGCACCCGACAGGGGAGCACCTTCGATGAGCAGTTCTTC. This translates into CASTRQGSTFDEQFF. The chain combines TRBV5-4 with TRBJ2-1; TRBD1 aligns across 8 bases. V was pared by 6 bases and J by 8 bases, with 13 bases of the junction left unmatched. Germline CDR1 reads SGHNT; CDR2 reads YYREEE (reference sequence). The CDR3 has 15 residues.